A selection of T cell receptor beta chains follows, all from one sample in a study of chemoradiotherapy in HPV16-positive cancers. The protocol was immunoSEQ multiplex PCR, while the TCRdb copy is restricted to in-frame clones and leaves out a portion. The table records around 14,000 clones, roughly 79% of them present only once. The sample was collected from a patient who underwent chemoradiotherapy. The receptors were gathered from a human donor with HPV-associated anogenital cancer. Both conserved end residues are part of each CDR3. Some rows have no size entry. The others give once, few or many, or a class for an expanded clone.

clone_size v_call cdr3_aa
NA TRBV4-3 CASSRGRNTEAFF
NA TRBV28 CASTLFGWTEAFF
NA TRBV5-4 CASSAGIGGQPQHF
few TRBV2 CASNTGSSPLHF
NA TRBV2 CASSDRVASFF
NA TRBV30 CAWSVGAVNEKLFF
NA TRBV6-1 CASSEAGADKNIQYF
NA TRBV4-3 CASSQSTTSGAIFEQFF
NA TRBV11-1 CASSLSGAGGNTIYF
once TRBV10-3 CAISESSGAATLEQFF
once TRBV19 CASSTWSGGNTEAFF
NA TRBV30 CACNRGRAYGYTF
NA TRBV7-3 CASSSLAGGHGEQFF
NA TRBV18 CASSPTGNNQPQHF
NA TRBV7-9 CASSPSGTGSEQYF
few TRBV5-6 CASSEPGHRREQYF
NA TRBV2 CATELAVVEETQYF
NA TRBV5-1 CASSLRGFRTSDDTQYF